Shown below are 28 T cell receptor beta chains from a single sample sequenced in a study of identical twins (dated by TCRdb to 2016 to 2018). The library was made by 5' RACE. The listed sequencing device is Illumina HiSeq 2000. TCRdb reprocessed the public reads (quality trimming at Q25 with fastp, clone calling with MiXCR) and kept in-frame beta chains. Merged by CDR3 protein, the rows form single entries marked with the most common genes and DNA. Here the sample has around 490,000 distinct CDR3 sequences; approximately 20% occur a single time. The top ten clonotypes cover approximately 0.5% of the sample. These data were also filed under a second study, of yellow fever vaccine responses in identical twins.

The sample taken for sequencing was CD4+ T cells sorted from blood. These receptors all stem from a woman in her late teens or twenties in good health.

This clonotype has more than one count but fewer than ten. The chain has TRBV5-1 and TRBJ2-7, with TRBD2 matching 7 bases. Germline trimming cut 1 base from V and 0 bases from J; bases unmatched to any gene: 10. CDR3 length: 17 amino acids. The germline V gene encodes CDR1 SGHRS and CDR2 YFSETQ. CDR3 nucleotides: TGCGCCAGCAGCTTGAGGCTAGCGGAACCTAGCTCCTACGAGCAGTACTTC. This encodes CASSLRLAEPSSYEQYF.

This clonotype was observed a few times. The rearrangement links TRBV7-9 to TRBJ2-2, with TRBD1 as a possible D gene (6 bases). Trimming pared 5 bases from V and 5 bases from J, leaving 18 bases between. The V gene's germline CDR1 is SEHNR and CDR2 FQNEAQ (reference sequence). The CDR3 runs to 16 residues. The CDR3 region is CASSPGQGSFTGELFF. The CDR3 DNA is TGTGCCAGCAGCCCGGGACAAGGGAGCTTTACCGGGGAGCTGTTTTTT.

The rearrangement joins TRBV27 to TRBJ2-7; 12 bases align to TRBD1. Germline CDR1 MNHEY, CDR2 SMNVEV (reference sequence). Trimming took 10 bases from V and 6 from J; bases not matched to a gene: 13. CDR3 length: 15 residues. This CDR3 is CATKRGDRGQSEQYF. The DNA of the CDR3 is TGTGCCACTAAAAGGGGGGACAGGGGGCAGAGCGAGCAGTACTTC.

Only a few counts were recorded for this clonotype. The CDR3 spells CASSFVGGSTGELFF. CDR3 nucleotides: TGCGCCAGCAGCTTTGTAGGGGGATCCACCGGGGAGCTGTTTTTT. The chain is built from TRBV5-1 and TRBJ2-2; D is possibly TRBD1 (6 bases). CDR1 and CDR2 (germline): SGHRS, YFSETQ. There are 15 residues in the CDR3. Deletions cut 2 bases from V and 4 bases from J, with 12 bases between.

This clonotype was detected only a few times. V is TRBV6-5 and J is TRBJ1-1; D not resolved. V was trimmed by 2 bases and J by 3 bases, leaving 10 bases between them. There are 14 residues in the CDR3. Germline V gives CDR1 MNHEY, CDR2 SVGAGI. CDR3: CASSYKGVHTEAFF. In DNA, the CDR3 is TGTGCCAGCAGTTACAAGGGTGTTCACACTGAAGCTTTCTTT.

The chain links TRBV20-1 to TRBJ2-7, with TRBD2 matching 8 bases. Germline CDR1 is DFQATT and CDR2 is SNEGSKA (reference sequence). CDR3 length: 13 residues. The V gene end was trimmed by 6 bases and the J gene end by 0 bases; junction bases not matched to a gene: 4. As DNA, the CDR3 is TGCAGTGCCCTAAGCGGGAGCTCCTACGAGCAGTACTTC. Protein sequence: CSALSGSSYEQYF.

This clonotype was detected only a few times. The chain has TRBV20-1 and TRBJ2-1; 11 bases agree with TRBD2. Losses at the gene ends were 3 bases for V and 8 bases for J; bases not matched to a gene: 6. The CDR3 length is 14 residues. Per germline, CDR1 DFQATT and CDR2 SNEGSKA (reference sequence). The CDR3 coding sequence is TGCAGTGCTAGTAGCGGGAGGGCCTTGGATGAGCAGTTCTTC. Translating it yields CSASSGRALDEQFF.

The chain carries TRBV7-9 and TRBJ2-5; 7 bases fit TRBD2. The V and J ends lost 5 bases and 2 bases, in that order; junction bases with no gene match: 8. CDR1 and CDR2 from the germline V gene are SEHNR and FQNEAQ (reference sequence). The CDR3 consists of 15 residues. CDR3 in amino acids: CASSTSGAIQETQYF. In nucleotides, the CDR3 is TGTGCCAGCAGCACCAGCGGGGCCATACAAGAGACCCAGTACTTC.

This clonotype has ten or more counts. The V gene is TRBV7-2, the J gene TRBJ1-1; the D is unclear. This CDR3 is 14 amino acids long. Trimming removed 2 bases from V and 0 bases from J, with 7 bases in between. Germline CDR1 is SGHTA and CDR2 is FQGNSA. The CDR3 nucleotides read TGTGCCAGCAGCTTAAAACAGATGAACACTGAAGCTTTCTTT. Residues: CASSLKQMNTEAFF.

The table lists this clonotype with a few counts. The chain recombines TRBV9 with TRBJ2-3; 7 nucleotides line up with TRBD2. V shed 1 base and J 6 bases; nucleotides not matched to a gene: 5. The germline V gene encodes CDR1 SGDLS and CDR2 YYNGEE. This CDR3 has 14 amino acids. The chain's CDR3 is CASSVRSREDTQYF. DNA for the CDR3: TGTGCCAGCAGCGTAAGGTCGCGGGAGGATACGCAGTATTTT.

The DNA of the CDR3 is TGTGCCAGCAGTCATGGGACTAGCGGGAGTGCTCAAGAGACCCAGTACTTC. This sequence encodes CASSHGTSGSAQETQYF. V is TRBV12-3 or TRBV12-4 and J is TRBJ2-5; the match to TRBD2 covers 14 bases. V dropped 5 bases and J dropped 2; count of bases not matched to a gene: 7. This CDR3 comprises 17 residues.

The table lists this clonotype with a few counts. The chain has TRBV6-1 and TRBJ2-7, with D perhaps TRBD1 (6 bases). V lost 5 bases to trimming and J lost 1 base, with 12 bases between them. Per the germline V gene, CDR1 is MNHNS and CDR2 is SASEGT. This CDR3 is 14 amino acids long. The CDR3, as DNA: TGTGCCAGCAGTACGGGACATCTGTCCTACGAGCAGTACTTC. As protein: CASSTGHLSYEQYF.

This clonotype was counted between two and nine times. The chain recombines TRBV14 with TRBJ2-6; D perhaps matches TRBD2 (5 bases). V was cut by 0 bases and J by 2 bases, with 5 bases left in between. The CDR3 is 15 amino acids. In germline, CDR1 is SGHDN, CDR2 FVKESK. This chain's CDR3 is CASSQELAGANVLTF. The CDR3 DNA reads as TGTGCCAGCAGCCAAGAACTAGCTGGGGCCAACGTCCTGACTTTC.

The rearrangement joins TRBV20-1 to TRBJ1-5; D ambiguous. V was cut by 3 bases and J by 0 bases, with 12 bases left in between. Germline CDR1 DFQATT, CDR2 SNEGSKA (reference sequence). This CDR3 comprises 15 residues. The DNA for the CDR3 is TGCAGTGCTAGTTCCAGGCTTTATAGCAATCAGCCCCAGCATTTT. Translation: CSASSRLYSNQPQHF.

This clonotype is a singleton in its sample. The CDR3 coding sequence is TGTGCCAGCAGTGCAGGGAGGGTTCGCTATAACACAGATACGCAGTATTTT. This encodes CASSAGRVRYNTDTQYF. V usage is TRBV6-1 and J usage is TRBJ2-3; 7 bases map to TRBD2. This CDR3 is 17 amino acids long. Unmatched junction bases numbered 12, after V lost 4 bases and J lost 2 bases. The V gene's germline CDR1 is MNHNS and CDR2 SASEGT.

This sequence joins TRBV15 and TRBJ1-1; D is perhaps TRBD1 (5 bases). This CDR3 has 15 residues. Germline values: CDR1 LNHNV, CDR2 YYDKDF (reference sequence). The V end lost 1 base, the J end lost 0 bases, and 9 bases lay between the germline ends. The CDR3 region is CATSRGAGVNTEAFF. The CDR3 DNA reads TGTGCCACCAGCAGAGGGGCGGGGGTGAACACTGAAGCTTTCTTT.

Written as DNA, the CDR3 is TGTGCCAGCATACAGCGACCAAACAATGAGCAGTTCTTC. Protein product: CASIQRPNNEQFF. The rearrangement links TRBV12-3 or TRBV12-4 to TRBJ2-1; D gene unclear. The CDR3 has 13 amino acids. The V end was cut by 7 bases, the J end by 5 bases, with 12 bases between.

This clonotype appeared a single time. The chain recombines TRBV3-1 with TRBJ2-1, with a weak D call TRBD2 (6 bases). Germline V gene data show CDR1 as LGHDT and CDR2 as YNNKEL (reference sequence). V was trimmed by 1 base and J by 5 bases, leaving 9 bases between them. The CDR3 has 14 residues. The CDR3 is CASSQVAGHNEQFF. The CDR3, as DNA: TGTGCCAGCAGCCAAGTGGCGGGGCACAATGAGCAGTTCTTC.

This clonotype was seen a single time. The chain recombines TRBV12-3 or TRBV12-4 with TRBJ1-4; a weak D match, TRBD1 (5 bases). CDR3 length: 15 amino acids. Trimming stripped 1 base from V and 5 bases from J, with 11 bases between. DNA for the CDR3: TGTGCCAGCAGTTTAGACCTTCGGGGGAATGAAAAACTGTTTTTT. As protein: CASSLDLRGNEKLFF.

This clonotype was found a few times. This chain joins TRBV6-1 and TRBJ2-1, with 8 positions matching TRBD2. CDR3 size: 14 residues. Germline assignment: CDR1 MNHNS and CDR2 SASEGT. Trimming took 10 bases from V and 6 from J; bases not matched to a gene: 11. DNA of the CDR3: TGTGCCACTACATCCGGGACTAGTTTCAATGAGCAGTTCTTC. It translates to CATTSGTSFNEQFF.

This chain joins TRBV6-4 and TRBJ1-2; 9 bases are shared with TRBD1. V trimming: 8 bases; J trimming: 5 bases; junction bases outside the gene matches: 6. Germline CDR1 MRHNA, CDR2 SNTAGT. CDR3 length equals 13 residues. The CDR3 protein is CASSTDRGYGYTF. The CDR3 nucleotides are TGTGCCAGCTCCACGGACAGGGGATATGGCTACACCTTC.

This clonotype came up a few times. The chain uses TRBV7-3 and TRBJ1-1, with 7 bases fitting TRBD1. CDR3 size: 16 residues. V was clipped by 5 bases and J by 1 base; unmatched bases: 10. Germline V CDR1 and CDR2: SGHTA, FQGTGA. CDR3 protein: CASSLMSRQGNTEAFF. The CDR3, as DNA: TGTGCCAGCAGCCTAATGAGCCGACAGGGGAACACTGAAGCTTTCTTT.

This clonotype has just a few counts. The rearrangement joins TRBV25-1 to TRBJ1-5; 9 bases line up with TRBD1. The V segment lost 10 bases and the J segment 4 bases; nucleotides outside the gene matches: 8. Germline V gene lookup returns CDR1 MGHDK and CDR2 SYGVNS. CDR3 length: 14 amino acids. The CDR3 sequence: CATPEDRGNQPQHF. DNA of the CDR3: TGTGCCACCCCGGAGGACAGGGGAAATCAGCCCCAGCATTTT.

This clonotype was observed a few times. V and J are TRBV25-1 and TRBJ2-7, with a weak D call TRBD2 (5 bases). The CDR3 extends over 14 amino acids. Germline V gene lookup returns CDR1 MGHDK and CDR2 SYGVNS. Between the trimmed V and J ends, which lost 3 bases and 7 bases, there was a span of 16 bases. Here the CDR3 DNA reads TGTGCCAGCAGTGAGTCGTCCCGGGGAGCGGAGCAGTACTTC. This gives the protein CASSESSRGAEQYF.

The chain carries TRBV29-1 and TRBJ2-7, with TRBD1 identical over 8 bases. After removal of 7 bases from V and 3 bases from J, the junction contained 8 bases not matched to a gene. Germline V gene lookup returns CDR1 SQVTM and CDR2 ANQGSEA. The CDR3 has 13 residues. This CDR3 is CSDSGQENYEQYV. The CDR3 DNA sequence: TGCAGCGACTCGGGACAGGAAAACTACGAGCAGTACGTC.

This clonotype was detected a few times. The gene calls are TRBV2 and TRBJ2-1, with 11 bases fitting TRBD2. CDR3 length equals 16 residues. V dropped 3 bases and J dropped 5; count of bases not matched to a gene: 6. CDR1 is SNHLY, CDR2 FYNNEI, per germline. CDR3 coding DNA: TGTGCCAGCAGTGACGTGGGACTAGCGGAAAACAATGAGCAGTTCTTC. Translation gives CASSDVGLAENNEQFF.

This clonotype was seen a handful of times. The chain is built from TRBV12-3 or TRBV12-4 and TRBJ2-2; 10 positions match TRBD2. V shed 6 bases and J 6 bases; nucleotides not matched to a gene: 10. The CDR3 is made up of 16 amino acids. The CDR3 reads CASSPRWLAGAGELFF. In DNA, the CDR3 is TGTGCCAGCAGCCCTCGGTGGCTAGCGGGAGCCGGGGAGCTGTTTTTT.

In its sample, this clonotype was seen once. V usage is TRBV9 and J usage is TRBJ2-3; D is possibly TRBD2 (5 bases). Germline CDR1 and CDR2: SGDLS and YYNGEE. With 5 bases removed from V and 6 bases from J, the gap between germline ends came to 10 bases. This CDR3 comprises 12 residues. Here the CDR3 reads CASRSGLDTQYF. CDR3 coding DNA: TGTGCCAGCAGGTCGGGGTTGGATACGCAGTATTTT.